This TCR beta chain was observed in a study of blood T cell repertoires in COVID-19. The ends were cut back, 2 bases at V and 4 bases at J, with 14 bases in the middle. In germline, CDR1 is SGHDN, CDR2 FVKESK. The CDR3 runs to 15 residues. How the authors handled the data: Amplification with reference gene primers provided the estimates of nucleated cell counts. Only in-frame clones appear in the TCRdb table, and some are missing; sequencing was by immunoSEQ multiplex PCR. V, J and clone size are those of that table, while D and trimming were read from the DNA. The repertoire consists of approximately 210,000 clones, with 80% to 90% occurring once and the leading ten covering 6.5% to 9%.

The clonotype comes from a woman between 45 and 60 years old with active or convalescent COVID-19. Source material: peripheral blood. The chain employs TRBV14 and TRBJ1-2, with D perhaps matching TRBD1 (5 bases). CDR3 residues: CASSQMSGLTYGYTF. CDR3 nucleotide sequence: TGTGCCAGCAGCCAAATGTCAGGGCTAACCTATGGCTACACCTTC.